The 14 T cell receptor beta chains below come from one sample, sequenced in a study of T cell changes during pregnancy in multiple sclerosis. This table comes from immunoSEQ multiplex PCR, and its TCRdb copy is limited to in-frame clones, with some not included. This sample has about 80,000 clones; around 94% occur once, and the top ten carry around 0.97%. The sequenced sample was peripheral blood, obtained in the second trimester of pregnancy. The receptors come from a female donor in good health, enrolled as a control in a pregnancy study.

This chain joins TRBV2 and TRBJ2-5, with 11 nucleotides matching TRBD2. The CDR3 loop spans 15 amino acids. With 6 bases clipped from V and 4 bases from J, the junction kept 7 bases outside the gene matches. Germline V gives CDR1 SNHLY, CDR2 FYNNEI. The CDR3 DNA sequence: TGTGCCAGCAGGTTTAGACTAGCGGGAAGAGAGACCCAGTACTTC. This codes for CASRFRLAGRETQYF.

The chain combines TRBV5-1 with TRBJ1-1; 7 bases align to TRBD1. This CDR3 spans 14 amino acids. After removal of 3 bases from V and 1 base from J, the junction contained 3 bases not matched to a gene. Per the germline V gene, CDR1 is SGHRS and CDR2 is YFSETQ. CDR3 residues: CASSWDRPNTEAFF. The CDR3, as DNA: TGCGCCAGCAGCTGGGACAGACCGAACACTGAAGCTTTCTTT.

This rearrangement joins TRBV7-8 to TRBJ2-4; 12 positions agree with TRBD2. The CDR3 runs to 18 residues. V shed 1 base and J 6 bases; nucleotides not matched to a gene: 10. Germline V gene data show CDR1 as SGHVS and CDR2 as FQNEAQ. The CDR3 loop is CASSLDSLAGGPGNIQYF. The CDR3 nucleotides are TGTGCCAGCAGCTTAGACTCCCTAGCGGGAGGGCCGGGAAACATTCAGTACTTC.

The chain couples TRBV28 to TRBJ2-1, with TRBD1 matching over 7 bases. Germline V lookup: CDR1 MDHEN, CDR2 SYDVKM. The CDR3 length is 13 residues. The V gene end was trimmed by 6 bases and the J gene end by 6 bases; junction bases not matched to a gene: 5. The CDR3 loop is CASRGTVSNEQFF. In DNA form, the CDR3 reads TGTGCCAGCAGGGGGACAGTATCCAATGAGCAGTTCTTC.

The V call is TRBV5-4, the J call TRBJ2-1; 7 bases fit TRBD2. V gave up 4 bases and J gave up 10 bases; unmatched junction bases: 14. CDR1 and CDR2 from the germline V gene are SGHNT and YYREEE (reference sequence). The CDR3 spans 15 residues. Here the CDR3 reads CASSPNPAGLGEQFF. The CDR3 nucleotides read TGTGCCAGCAGCCCAAACCCAGCGGGACTGGGGGAGCAGTTCTTC.

The rearrangement joins TRBV15 to TRBJ1-1, with TRBD1 identical over 7 bases. Trimming removed 2 bases from V and 8 bases from J; junction bases left unmatched: 8. Germline CDR1 LNHNV, CDR2 YYDKDF (reference sequence). CDR3 length: 14 residues. The CDR3 DNA sequence: TGTGCCACCAGCAGAAACCGGGACAGCGGAGAAGCTTTCTTT. This encodes CATSRNRDSGEAFF.

The rearrangement joins TRBV5-1 to TRBJ2-3; D remains unclear. This CDR3 is 12 amino acids long. In germline, CDR1 is SGHRS, CDR2 YFSETQ. V dropped 2 bases and J dropped 3 bases, with 4 bases sitting between them. CDR3 nucleotide sequence: TGCGCCAGCAGCTTCAATACAGATACGCAGTATTTT. Its protein product is CASSFNTDTQYF.

This clone occurred a few times. V is TRBV30 and J is TRBJ1-1; D unclear. Germline loops: CDR1 GTSNPN, CDR2 SVGIG (reference sequence). CDR3 length: 13 residues. The V end lost 1 base, the J end lost 4 bases, and 10 bases lay between the germline ends. The CDR3 nucleotides read TGTGCCTGGAGTGGAGCCTGGAGCACTGAAGCTTTCTTT. Its protein is CAWSGAWSTEAFF. Combining the CDR3 with reference TRBV30 and TRBJ1-1 gives the whole variable domain SQTIHQWPATLVQPVGSPLSLECTVEGTSNPNLYWYRQAAGRGLQLLFYSVGIGQISSEVPQNLSASRPQDRQFILSSKKLLLSDSGFYLCAWSGAWSTEAFFGQGTRLTVV.

The chain employs TRBV10-3 and TRBJ2-7, with 9 bases that match TRBD1. V was pared by 6 bases and J by 5 bases, with 8 bases of the junction left unmatched. This CDR3 region has 14 residues. Germline V gene data show CDR1 as ENHRY and CDR2 as SYGVKD. CDR3 region: CAIRLTGGLNEQYF. CDR3 nucleotides: TGTGCCATCAGACTTACAGGGGGCCTAAACGAGCAGTACTTC.

This sequence joins TRBV7-9 and TRBJ2-7; the match to TRBD2 covers 7 bases. The length of the CDR3 is 15 residues. Unmatched junction bases numbered 10, after V lost 2 bases and J lost 6 bases. The germline gives CDR1 SEHNR, CDR2 FQNEAQ (reference sequence). In nucleotides, the CDR3 is TGTGCCAGCAGCTTATGGGGGGGAGTGAGGGCCGAGCAGTACTTC. This sequence encodes CASSLWGGVRAEQYF.

This clone was seen only once. The genes are TRBV7-6 and TRBJ2-6; the D gene is possibly TRBD1 (6 bases). CDR3 length: 15 residues. CDR1 is SGHVS and CDR2 is FNYEAQ in the germline V gene. Trimming took 5 bases from V and 2 from J, leaving 10 bases between them. CDR3 nucleotide sequence: TGTGCCAGCAGCCAACAGGGTGCTGGGGCCAACGTCCTGACTTTC. This translates into CASSQQGAGANVLTF.

This chain uses TRBV5-1 with TRBJ2-7; 8 bases are a match to TRBD2. This CDR3 comprises 16 residues. Trimming at V came to 3 bases and at J to 0 bases, leaving 8 bases not matched to a gene. Per the germline V gene, CDR1 is SGHRS and CDR2 is YFSETQ. The DNA for the CDR3 is TGCGCCAGCAGCTCGCTCCCTGGGACTAGCTCCTACGAGCAGTACTTC. Translating gives CASSSLPGTSSYEQYF.

The chain links TRBV5-1 to TRBJ2-1; TRBD2 agrees at 11 bases. The germline V gene has CDR1 SGHRS and CDR2 YFSETQ. The CDR3 is 16 amino acids. J was trimmed by 8 bases and V by 3 bases; bases with no gene match: 10. CDR3 loop: CASSSLTSGSADEQFF. For the CDR3, the DNA is TGCGCCAGCAGCTCCCTCACTAGCGGGAGTGCCGATGAGCAGTTCTTC.

The chain joins TRBV7-6 to TRBJ2-7, with 8 bases aligning to TRBD2. Germline loops: CDR1 SGHVS, CDR2 FNYEAQ. This CDR3 has 16 amino acids. Unmatched junction bases numbered 9, after V lost 1 base and J lost 4 bases. The CDR3 coding sequence is TGTGCCAGCAGCTTAGAGGTCAGCGGGAGTACATACGAGCAGTACTTC. Residues: CASSLEVSGSTYEQYF.